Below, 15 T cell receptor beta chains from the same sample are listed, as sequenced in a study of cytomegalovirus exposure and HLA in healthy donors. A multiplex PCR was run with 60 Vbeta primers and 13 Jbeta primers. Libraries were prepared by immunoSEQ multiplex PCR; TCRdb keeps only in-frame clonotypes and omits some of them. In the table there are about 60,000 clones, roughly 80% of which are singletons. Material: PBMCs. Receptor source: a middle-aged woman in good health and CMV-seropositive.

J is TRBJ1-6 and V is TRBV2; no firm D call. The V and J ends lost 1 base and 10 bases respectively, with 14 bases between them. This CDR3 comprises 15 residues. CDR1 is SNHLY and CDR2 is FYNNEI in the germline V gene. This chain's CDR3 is CASSEVQAEGSPLHF. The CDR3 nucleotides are TGTGCCAGCAGTGAAGTGCAGGCGGAGGGCTCACCCCTCCACTTT.

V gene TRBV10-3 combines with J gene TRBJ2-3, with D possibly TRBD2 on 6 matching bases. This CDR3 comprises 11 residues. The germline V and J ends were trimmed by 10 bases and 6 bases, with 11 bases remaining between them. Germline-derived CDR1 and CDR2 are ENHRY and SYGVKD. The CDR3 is CATGTLDTQYF. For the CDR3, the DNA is TGTGCCACCGGGACTCTCGATACGCAGTATTTT.

The CDR3 loop is CASSYKARGSGYTF. CDR3 sequence (DNA): TGTGCCAGCAGTTATAAGGCCCGAGGGTCCGGCTACACCTTC. The V gene is TRBV6-5, the J gene TRBJ1-2, with unresolved D. This CDR3 region has 14 residues. V lost 3 bases to trimming and J lost 8 bases, with 16 bases between them. Germline CDR1 MNHEY, CDR2 SVGAGI.

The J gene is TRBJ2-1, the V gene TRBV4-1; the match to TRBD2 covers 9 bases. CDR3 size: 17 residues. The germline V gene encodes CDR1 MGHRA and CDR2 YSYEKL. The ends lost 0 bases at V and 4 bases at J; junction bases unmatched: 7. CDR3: CASSQDILAGSYNEQFF. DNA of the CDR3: TGCGCCAGCAGCCAAGATATTCTAGCGGGGTCATACAATGAGCAGTTCTTC.

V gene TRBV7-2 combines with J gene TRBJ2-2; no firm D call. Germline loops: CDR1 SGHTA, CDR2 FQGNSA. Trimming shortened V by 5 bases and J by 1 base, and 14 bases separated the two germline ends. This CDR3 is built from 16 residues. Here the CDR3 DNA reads TGTGCCAGCAGCACCGCCCGACTTCTGAACACCGGGGAGCTGTTTTTT. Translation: CASSTARLLNTGELFF.

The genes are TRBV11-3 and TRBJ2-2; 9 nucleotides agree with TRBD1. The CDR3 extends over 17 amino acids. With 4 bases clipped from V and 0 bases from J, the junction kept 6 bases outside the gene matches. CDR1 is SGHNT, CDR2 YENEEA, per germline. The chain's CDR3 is CASSSSRDRANTGELFF. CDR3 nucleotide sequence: TGTGCCAGCAGCTCCTCCCGGGACAGGGCGAACACCGGGGAGCTGTTTTTT.

CDR3 region: CASSFSAGRGDTQYF. CDR3 bases: TGTGCCAGCAGCTTTTCTGCGGGGAGAGGGGATACGCAGTATTTT. This chain joins TRBV5-4 and TRBJ2-3; possibly TRBD2 for D (6 bases). The V gene lost 2 bases and the J gene lost 6 bases, with 16 bases spanning the gap. Germline V gene sequence: CDR1 SGHNT, CDR2 YYREEE (reference sequence). This CDR3 is built from 15 residues.

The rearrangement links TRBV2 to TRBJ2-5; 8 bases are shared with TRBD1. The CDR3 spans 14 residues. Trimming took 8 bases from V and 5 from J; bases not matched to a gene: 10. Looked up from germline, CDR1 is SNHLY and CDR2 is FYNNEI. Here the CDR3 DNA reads TGTGCCAGCGGGTTGGGGACAGGCCGGGAGACCCAGTACTTC. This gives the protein CASGLGTGRETQYF. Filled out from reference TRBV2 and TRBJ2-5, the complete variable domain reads EPEVTQTPSHQVTQMGQEVILRCVPISNHLYFYWYRQILGQKVEFLVSFYNNEISEKSEIFDDQFSVERPDGSNFTLKIRSTKLEDSAMYFCASGLGTGRETQYFGPGTRLLVL.

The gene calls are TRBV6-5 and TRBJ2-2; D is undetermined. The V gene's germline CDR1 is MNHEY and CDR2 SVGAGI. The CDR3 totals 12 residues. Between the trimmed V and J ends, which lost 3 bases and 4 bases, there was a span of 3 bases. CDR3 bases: TGTGCCAGCAGTTATAGCACCGGGGAGCTGTTTTTT. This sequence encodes CASSYSTGELFF.

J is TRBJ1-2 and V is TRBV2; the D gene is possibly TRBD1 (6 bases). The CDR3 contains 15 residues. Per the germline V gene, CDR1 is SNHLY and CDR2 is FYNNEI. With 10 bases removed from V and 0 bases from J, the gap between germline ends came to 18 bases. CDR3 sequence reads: CATLPGGATNYGYTF. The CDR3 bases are TGTGCCACCCTTCCCGGGGGGGCGACTAACTATGGCTACACCTTC.

This chain's CDR3 is CASSHRANTEAFF. As DNA, the CDR3 is TGTGCCAGCAGCCACAGGGCGAACACTGAAGCTTTCTTT. The rearrangement joins TRBV11-2 to TRBJ1-1; D might be TRBD1 (6 bases). V was pared by 5 bases and J by 1 base, with 8 bases between. Germline V gene data show CDR1 as SGHAT and CDR2 as FQNNGV. This CDR3 has 13 residues. The full variable domain, rest sourced from reference TRBV11-2 and TRBJ1-1, is EAGVAQSPRYKIIEKRQSVAFWCNPISGHATLYWYQQILGQGPKLLIQFQNNGVVDDSQLPKDRFSAERLKGVDSTLKIQPAKLEDSAVYLCASSHRANTEAFFGQGTRLTVV.

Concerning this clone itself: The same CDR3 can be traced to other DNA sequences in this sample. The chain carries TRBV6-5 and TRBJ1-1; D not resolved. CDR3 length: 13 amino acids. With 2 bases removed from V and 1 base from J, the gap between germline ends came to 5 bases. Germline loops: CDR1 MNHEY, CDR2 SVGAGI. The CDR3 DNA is TGTGCCAGCAGTTACGGAGGGAACACTGAAGCTTTCTTT. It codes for CASSYGGNTEAFF.

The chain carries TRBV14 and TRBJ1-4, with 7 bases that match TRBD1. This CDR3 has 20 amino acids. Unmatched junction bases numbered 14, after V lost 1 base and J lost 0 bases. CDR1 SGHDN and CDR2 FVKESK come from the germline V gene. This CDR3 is CASSQGSRTDRVATNEKLFF. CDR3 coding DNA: TGTGCCAGCAGCCAAGGGAGCCGGACCGACAGGGTTGCAACTAATGAAAAACTGTTTTTT. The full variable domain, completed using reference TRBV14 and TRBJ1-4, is EAGVTQFPSHSVIEKGQTVTLRCDPISGHDNLYWYRRVMGKEIKFLLHFVKESKQDESGMPNNRFLAERTGGTYSTLKVQPAELEDSGVYFCASSQGSRTDRVATNEKLFFGSGTQLSVL.

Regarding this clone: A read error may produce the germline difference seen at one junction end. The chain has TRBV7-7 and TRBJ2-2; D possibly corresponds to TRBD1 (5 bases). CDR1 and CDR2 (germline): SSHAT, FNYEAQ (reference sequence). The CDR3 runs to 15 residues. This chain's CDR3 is CASSLAARATGELFF. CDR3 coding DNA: TGTGCTAGCAGCTTAGCTGCCAGGGCTACCGGGGAGCTGTTTTTT.

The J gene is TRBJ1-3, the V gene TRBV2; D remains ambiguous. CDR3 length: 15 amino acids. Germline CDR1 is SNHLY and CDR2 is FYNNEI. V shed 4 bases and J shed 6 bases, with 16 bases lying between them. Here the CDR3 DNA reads TGTGCCAGCAGTGCGGAGTGGTCTCGAGTAAACACCATATATTTT. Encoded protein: CASSAEWSRVNTIYF.